The rows below give T cell receptor beta chains drawn from one sample of a study of blood T cell repertoires in COVID-19. This table comes from immunoSEQ multiplex PCR, and its TCRdb copy is limited to in-frame clones, with some not included. The table shows approximately 210,000 clones, with 80% to 85% occurring only once. The sample comprised peripheral blood. These TCRs come from a human donor in a cohort sampled during active COVID-19. Each CDR3 is given with its conserved first and last residue. The order of the fields is D gene, V gene, clone size, J gene, CDR3 protein, CDR3 DNA. The D gene is left open where the match is weak. The size field is filled for only some rows; it gives once, few, many or a size class.

-	TRBV5-5	-	TRBJ1-6	CASSWGEINNSPLHF	TGTGCCAGCAGCTGGGGAGAGATTAATAATTCACCCCTCCACTTT
-	TRBV3-1/TRBV3-2	-	TRBJ1-4	CASSPGTPGGSTNEKLFF	TGTGCCAGCAGCCCCGGGACGCCCGGGGGTTCGACTAATGAAAAACTGTTTTTT
-	TRBV7-3	-	TRBJ1-1	CASSPNSGFSTEAFF	TGTGCCAGCAGCCCAAATTCAGGGTTTAGCACTGAAGCTTTCTTT
-	TRBV18	once	TRBJ2-1	CASSPLAHEQFF	TGTGCCAGCTCACCCTTAGCCCATGAGCAGTTCTTC
TRBD2	TRBV9	-	TRBJ2-4	CASSAAGTSGSGAKNIQYF	TGTGCCAGCAGCGCGGCCGGGACTAGCGGGAGTGGGGCCAAAAACATTCAGTACTTC
-	TRBV4-1	-	TRBJ1-3	CASSQDLSFINTIYF	TGCGCCAGCAGCCAAGATTTATCGTTTATAAACACCATATATTTT
TRBD2	TRBV6-5	once	TRBJ2-2	CASRLTSGVGELFF	TGTGCCAGCCGCCTGACTAGCGGGGTCGGGGAGCTGTTTTTT
-	TRBV19	-	TRBJ1-1	CASSGALGHTEAFF	TGTGCCAGCTCAGGGGCTCTCGGTCACACTGAAGCTTTCTTT
-	TRBV5-5	-	TRBJ2-5	CASSAAGSQFEETQYF	TGTGCCAGCAGCGCAGCAGGGTCTCAGTTCGAAGAGACCCAGTACTTC
-	TRBV10-3	-	TRBJ2-7	CAISDRAYEQYF	TGTGCCATCAGTGACCGCGCCTACGAGCAGTACTTC
-	TRBV18	-	TRBJ2-3	CASSLRHSNADTQYF	TGTGCCAGCTCACTTCGACACTCGAACGCAGATACGCAGTATTTT
-	TRBV24-1	-	TRBJ2-2	CATSGKNTGELFF	TGTGCCACCTCCGGGAAGAACACCGGGGAGCTGTTTTTT
TRBD1	TRBV6-2/TRBV6-3	-	TRBJ2-1	CASSRDSEQFF	TGTGCCAGCAGCCGGGACAGCGAGCAGTTCTTC
TRBD2	TRBV4-2	-	TRBJ2-1	CASSQGYGLAGSTPYNEQFF	TGTGCCAGCAGCCAAGGATACGGACTAGCGGGATCTACCCCCTACAATGAGCAGTTCTTC
TRBD1	TRBV7-6	-	TRBJ2-3	CASSLGQGGSGTDTQYF	TGTGCCAGCAGCTTAGGACAAGGGGGCTCTGGCACAGATACGCAGTATTTT
-	TRBV28	-	TRBJ2-5	CASRTSLLPETQYF	TGTGCCAGCAGAACGTCTCTATTACCGGAGACCCAGTACTTC
-	TRBV27	-	TRBJ1-1	CASSLLGHLNTEAFF	TGTGCCAGCAGTTTGCTAGGACACCTGAACACTGAAGCTTTCTTT
-	TRBV5-6	-	TRBJ2-3	CASSWTDTDTQYF	TGTGCCAGCAGCTGGACAGACACAGATACGCAGTATTTT
TRBD1	TRBV19	-	TRBJ1-3	CASNSLTGERNTIYF	TGTGCCAGTAACTCTCTGACAGGGGAAAGAAACACCATATATTTT
TRBD1	TRBV7-6	-	TRBJ2-2	CASSLGRGFDRGPTGELFF	TGTGCCAGCAGCTTAGGAAGAGGGTTTGACAGGGGTCCCACCGGGGAGCTGTTTTTT
-	TRBV9	-	TRBJ2-2	CASSVGLAGQPGELFF	TGTGCCAGCAGCGTAGGTTTGGCAGGGCAGCCCGGGGAGCTGTTTTTT
TRBD1	TRBV19	-	TRBJ1-2	CASHPDRGDGYTF	TGTGCCAGTCACCCGGACAGGGGTGATGGCTACACCTTC
TRBD1	TRBV2	-	TRBJ1-2	CASRQGASNYGYTF	TGTGCCAGCAGACAGGGGGCGTCTAACTATGGCTACACCTTC
-	TRBV5-5	once	TRBJ2-3	CASSLAGGDPDTQYF	TGTGCCAGCAGCTTGGCTGGGGGCGACCCAGATACGCAGTATTTT
-	TRBV18	once	TRBJ2-3	CASSPPLTSTDTQYF	TGTGCCAGCTCACCACCACTTACTAGCACAGATACGCAGTATTTT
-	TRBV19	-	TRBJ2-2	CASTRLGGKNTGELFF	TGTGCCAGTACCCGATTGGGGGGTAAGAACACCGGGGAGCTGTTTTTT
-	TRBV5-1	-	TRBJ1-1	CASQFKMNTEAFF	TGCGCCAGCCAGTTCAAGATGAACACTGAAGCTTTCTTT
TRBD1	TRBV27	-	TRBJ2-4	CASSLIGTGVRDIQYF	TGTGCCAGCAGTTTAATTGGGACAGGAGTGAGGGACATTCAGTACTTC
-	TRBV7-2	-	TRBJ2-3	CASSIRRQADTQYF	TGTGCCAGCAGCATCCGTCGACAGGCAGATACGCAGTATTTT
-	TRBV5-1	-	TRBJ2-7	CASSLDGGTDAYEQYF	TGCGCCAGCAGCTTGGATGGAGGGACAGATGCCTACGAGCAGTACTTC
-	TRBV15	-	TRBJ2-3	CATSRGKTRDTQYF	TGTGCCACCAGCAGAGGGAAAACTAGGGATACGCAGTATTTT
-	TRBV19	-	TRBJ2-4	CASSIDHRWSQYF	TGTGCCAGTAGTATAGATCATCGGTGGTCTCAGTACTTC
-	TRBV12-3/TRBV12-4	few	TRBJ2-3	CASSFSKIDTQYF	TGTGCCAGCAGTTTTTCAAAAATAGATACGCAGTATTTT
-	TRBV19	-	TRBJ2-1	CASSMGPYNEQFF	TGTGCCAGTAGTATGGGCCCCTACAATGAGCAGTTCTTC
-	TRBV7-9	medium-sized	TRBJ2-1	CASSLVARYNEQFF	TGTGCCAGCAGCTTAGTTGCCAGGTACAATGAGCAGTTCTTC
TRBD1	TRBV7-8	once	TRBJ1-1	CASSLVGTGGSDTEAFF	TGTGCCAGCAGCTTAGTCGGGACAGGGGGCTCGGACACTGAAGCTTTCTTT
-	TRBV9	-	TRBJ2-7	CASSVGGLKAEQYF	TGTGCCAGCAGCGTAGGGGGACTCAAGGCCGAGCAGTACTTC
TRBD1	TRBV7-8	-	TRBJ2-4	CASSHPGTVGIQYF	TGTGCCAGCAGCCACCCGGGGACAGTCGGCATTCAGTACTTC
-	TRBV7-6	-	TRBJ2-7	CASSLGGGGKREQYF	TGTGCCAGCAGCTTAGGAGGGGGAGGGAAGCGCGAGCAGTACTTC
-	TRBV5-1	-	TRBJ1-2	CASSEGGSYGYTF	TGCGCCAGCTCGGAGGGAGGGAGCTATGGCTACACCTTC
TRBD1	TRBV5-1	-	TRBJ1-1	CASSLRDSREAFF	TGCGCCAGCAGCCTCCGGGACAGCCGTGAAGCTTTCTTT
-	TRBV18	-	TRBJ1-4	CASSPGFSEKLFF	TGTGCCAGCTCACCAGGGTTTAGCGAAAAACTGTTTTTT
TRBD2	TRBV18	-	TRBJ2-1	CASSPRGSGGASVNEQFF	TGTGCCAGCTCACCACGGGGGAGCGGGGGGGCATCAGTCAATGAGCAGTTCTTC
-	TRBV10-3	-	TRBJ1-3	CAITGSPSGNTIYF	TGTGCCATCACAGGCTCCCCCTCTGGAAACACCATATATTTT
TRBD1	TRBV5-1	-	TRBJ2-2	CASHHLTGANTGELFF	TGCGCCAGTCACCATCTGACAGGGGCCAACACCGGGGAGCTGTTTTTT
TRBD2	TRBV28	-	TRBJ2-1	CASSAGTSGYNEQFF	TGTGCCAGCAGTGCCGGGACTAGCGGGTACAATGAGCAGTTCTTC
TRBD2	TRBV29-1	-	TRBJ2-2	CSVTSGGNSNTGELFF	TGCAGCGTGACTAGCGGGGGAAACTCGAACACCGGGGAGCTGTTTTTT
-	TRBV5-4	-	TRBJ2-2	CASSVERAGELFF	TGTGCCAGCAGCGTCGAGCGGGCCGGGGAGCTGTTTTTT
-	TRBV21-1	-	TRBJ2-7	CASSNLELNEQYF	TGTGCCAGCAGCAACCTAGAGCTGAACGAGCAGTACTTC
-	TRBV5-1	once	TRBJ2-1	CASSLYRGSYNEQFF	TGCGCCAGCAGCTTATACCGGGGCTCCTACAATGAGCAGTTCTTC
-	TRBV24-1	-	TRBJ2-3	CAIGAREFADTQYF	TGTGCCATCGGAGCCCGGGAGTTCGCAGATACGCAGTATTTT
TRBD1	TRBV2	once	TRBJ2-7	CASRYDRVSYEQYF	TGTGCCAGCAGATATGACAGGGTTAGCTACGAGCAGTACTTC
-	TRBV12-3/TRBV12-4	once	TRBJ1-2	CASSLQDTYGYTF	TGTGCCAGCAGTTTACAGGATACATATGGCTACACCTTC
-	TRBV19	-	TRBJ1-1	CASSNTENTEAFF	TGTGCCAGTAGTAATACAGAGAACACTGAAGCTTTCTTT
TRBD1	TRBV28	once	TRBJ2-7	CASEGTGSSYEQYF	TGTGCCAGCGAAGGGACAGGTAGCTCCTACGAGCAGTACTTC
TRBD2	TRBV11-2	-	TRBJ2-4	CASSSWTSRNIQYF	TGTGCCAGCAGCTCCTGGACTAGTAGAAACATTCAGTACTTC
-	TRBV6-5	-	TRBJ1-4	CASTEQGYNEKLFF	TGTGCCAGCACCGAACAGGGTTATAATGAAAAACTGTTTTTT
TRBD1	TRBV5-1	-	TRBJ2-2	CASNEQGAANTGELFF	TGCGCCAGCAACGAACAGGGGGCCGCGAACACCGGGGAGCTGTTTTTT
-	TRBV5-1	-	TRBJ2-5	CASSWNTSPPKTQYF	TGCGCCAGCAGCTGGAATACTAGCCCCCCCAAGACCCAGTACTTC